This TCR beta chain was observed in a study of blood T cells in healthy people across ages (dated by TCRdb to between 2014 and 2017). Concerning the study at large: In model experiments, roughly one uniquely barcoded TCR beta cDNA molecule per two T cells was captured by template switching. The study measured age-related changes in TCR beta repertoire diversity using deep sequencing normalized with unique cDNA molecular identifiers. The donors were split into four age groups: young (average roughly 15 years), middle-aged (more than 35), aged (approximately 59) and long-lived (under 85). To avoid experimental bias, donors of different ages were distributed randomly across sequencing lanes. The study analyzed two additional independent replicas of 1 million unique cDNA reads from the same blood draw for two donors, one aged 18 to 29 and one aged 80 or older. Broader findings and caveats from the paper: Observed TCR beta diversity per million T cells fell roughly linearly with age, and a significant reduction was already apparent by age approximately 41. Conclusive comparison of naive and antigen-experienced compartments was prevented by the profiling of bulk unsorted PBMCs. Estimates of total diversity based on one million sequenced T cells were regarded as lower bounds and as underestimates. The CMV infection status of donors was not known, potentially confounding age-related changes in expanded clonotypes. The percentage of naive T cells measured by flow cytometry correlated strongly with observed TCR beta diversity. Compared with the aged group, more naive CD4+ T cells, fewer expanded clones and increased TCR diversity were shown by the long-lived group, suggesting age selection.

The V end loses 3 bases and the J end loses 0 bases, and a stretch of 14 bases separates them. Taken from the germline V gene (reference sequence), the CDR1 and CDR2 loops are DFQATT and SNEGSKA. Its CDR3 holds 15 amino acids, cysteine through phenylalanine. Only the CDR3 region is kept as DNA, spanning 45 bases read in frame from base 1. Points on this clonotype: Its antigen is currently not known. No base quality information exists; no much larger clone differs at one position.

Library creation used 5' RACE. The sequencing machine was an Illumina HiSeq 2500. A second roughly 7 to 11 cycle PCR used a sample-barcoded 5' primer and a J-beta primer mix. A template-switch 5' adaptor carrying 12 random nucleotides introduced a unique molecular identifier onto each TCR beta cDNA molecule. Each sample yielded at least 2.5 million CDR3-containing paired-end reads. First-strand cDNA was synthesized from all RNA with the Mint cDNA synthesis kit, primed by a TRBC-specific oligonucleotide. Following uracil-DNA glycosylase treatment, all cDNA underwent a first 18-cycle PCR with the universal primers M1SS and BC2_uni_R. The study's own analysis went as follows. For normalization, 1 million high-quality reads, each with a distinct molecular identifier, were randomly selected from each sample. Reads with shared molecular identifiers were discarded instead of being binned into consensus sequences. MiTCR, run with a Q25 quality threshold and the strictest error-elimination algorithm, handled CDR3 identification, clonotype clustering and error correction. A nonparametric unseen species model using Euler transformation provided a lower-bound estimate of total TCR beta diversity. TCRdb took the public reads, trimmed them with fastp at Q25, ran MiXCR for clone calling and kept in-frame beta chains. All rows with the same CDR3 protein become a single entry with the most common DNA and genes. The V and J calls, along with clone size, are taken from TCRdb and not from the paper's own processing. In this sample the table shows hundreds of thousands of distinct CDR3 sequences, around 46% of which occur a single time. Roughly an eighth of the sample goes to the ten largest clones.

The donors were 40 or so Caucasian individuals from Russia, aged roughly 6 to 95 years, who were systemically healthy. Each donor gave 8 to 10 milliliters of peripheral blood, drawn into EDTA-treated Vacutainer tubes. Ficoll-Paque density-gradient centrifugation was used to isolate PBMCs, with at least 7 million obtained per sample. Trizol reagent was used to extract total RNA from PBMCs, with at least 5.5 micrograms per sample. For every donor, an aliquot of PBMCs went through flow cytometry to measure the percentages of naive CD45RAhigh/CD27high T cells. The sequence was obtained from a young man in good health. Sequencing was performed on blood. The receptor chain draws on TRBV20-1 and TRBJ1-1, with TRBD1 perhaps the D gene, on 5 matching bases. The nucleotide sequence reads as follows: TGCAGTGCTAGCACATTGGGGCGGATGAACACTGAAGCTTTCTTT. Translation gives CSASTLGRMNTEAFF.